This T cell receptor beta chain was sequenced in a study of PD-1 blockade in classical Hodgkin lymphoma. Study conclusions and caveats: TCR diversity rose significantly by C4D1 in CD4+ but not CD8+ cells. Patients with a complete response exhibited baseline diversity comparable to newly diagnosed patients. At baseline, newly diagnosed patients reportedly showed less TCR diversity than healthy donors.

CDR3 length: 16 residues. Per germline, CDR1 SGHNT and CDR2 YYREEE (reference sequence). Trimming took 1 base from V and 5 from J; bases not matched to a gene: 10. In regard to this clone: Antigen: not known.

TCRdb's copy holds only in-frame clones and misses some; the assay was immunoSEQ multiplex PCR. This table holds roughly 12,000 clones, roughly 84% found once. Relapse after autologous stem cell transplantation occurred in every patient, and brentuximab vedotin exposure varied. Magnetic negative selection was used to purify CD8+ T cells from thawed PBMCs. The sequencing here drew on CD8+ T cells from blood, taken at baseline. The TCR sequence derives from a human donor with classical Hodgkin lymphoma. The chain links TRBV5-4 to TRBJ1-2, with 8 bases aligning to TRBD1. This CDR3 is CASSLSGTGLIYGYTF. CDR3 nucleotide sequence: TGTGCCAGCAGCTTGTCCGGGACAGGATTAATTTATGGCTACACCTTC.